The 17 T cell receptor beta chains in this list originate from one sample, sequenced in a study of blood T cell repertoires in COVID-19 (TCRdb year 2020). Libraries came from the immunoSEQ multiplex PCR assay. TCRdb stores this immuneACCESS table with in-frame sequences only. Part of the clones is absent; in the studies checked, under half of the shortfall reflects unresolved V genes, and no reason is known for the rest. This sample lists about 260,000 clones; about 91% were detected once. The ten top clones hold approximately 2.6% of the sample. Specimen: peripheral blood. The receptors were sampled from a person between 18 and 35 years old with COVID-19, enrolled during active disease.

The genes are TRBV4-3 and TRBJ2-7, with D possibly matching TRBD2 (5 bases). Germline V CDR1 and CDR2: LGHNA, YSLEER. V was clipped by 0 bases and J by 0 bases, with 12 bases between them. The CDR3 loop spans 16 amino acids. CDR3 DNA sequence: TGCGCCAGCAGCCAAGATCGGGGTTTGAGCTCCTACGAGCAGTACTTC. It codes for CASSQDRGLSSYEQYF.

V is TRBV6-6 and J is TRBJ1-5; the match to TRBD1 covers 7 bases. CDR1 MNHNY and CDR2 SVGAGI come from the germline V gene (reference sequence). The ends lost 5 bases at V and 7 bases at J; junction bases unmatched: 20. CDR3 length: 18 amino acids. CDR3 sequence (DNA): TGTGCCAGCAGTCACCTCCATACCTCAACAGGGGCCCCACAGCCCCAGCATTTT. Its translation: CASSHLHTSTGAPQPQHF.

CDR3 nucleotide sequence: TGCGCCAGCAGCTTTGGGCAGATCGGCTTGGTGGCCTACGAGCAGTACTTC. It specifies CASSFGQIGLVAYEQYF. The chain employs TRBV5-1 and TRBJ2-7, with no clear D. V lost 2 bases and J 2 bases, leaving 20 bases between the germline ends. This CDR3 has 17 amino acids. Germline CDR1 SGHRS, CDR2 YFSETQ.

The chain combines TRBV6-5 with TRBJ2-7; D not resolved. Per germline, CDR1 MNHEY and CDR2 SVGAGI. The CDR3 contains 13 residues. The V end was cut by 7 bases, the J end by 0 bases, with 10 bases between. CDR3 loop: CASKPHSSYEQYF. The CDR3 DNA follows: TGTGCCAGCAAGCCTCATAGCTCCTACGAGCAGTACTTC.

The chain carries TRBV13 and TRBJ2-3; no clear D gene. Germline V CDR1 and CDR2: PRHDT, FYEKMQ (reference sequence). The ends were cut back, 5 bases at V and 2 bases at J, with 11 bases in the middle. The CDR3 totals 14 residues. The CDR3 is CASSPERLTDTQYF. CDR3 DNA: TGTGCCAGCAGCCCGGAAAGACTCACAGATACGCAGTATTTT.

The V gene is TRBV9, the J gene TRBJ2-7, with TRBD2 matching over 9 bases. V shed 3 bases and J 4 bases; nucleotides not matched to a gene: 11. The germline V gene encodes CDR1 SGDLS and CDR2 YYNGEE. There are 16 residues in the CDR3. CDR3 nucleotides: TGTGCCAGCAGCGCGGGGCTAGCGGGACCTGGTTACGAGCAGTACTTC. This translates into CASSAGLAGPGYEQYF.

The rearrangement uses TRBV28 and TRBJ1-2; 10 nucleotides match TRBD1. CDR3 length: 14 amino acids. The V and J ends lost 4 bases and 10 bases, in that order; junction bases with no gene match: 9. Germline V CDR1 and CDR2: MDHEN, SYDVKM. CDR3 DNA sequence: TGTGCCAGCAGTTCTCGACAGGGGGCGGGTGACTACACCTTC. It specifies CASSSRQGAGDYTF.

The chain combines TRBV5-1 with TRBJ2-7; 11 bases are a match to TRBD2. Germline-derived CDR1 and CDR2 are SGHRS and YFSETQ. Germline trimming cut 5 bases from V and 4 bases from J; bases unmatched to any gene: 2. This CDR3 has 13 residues. The CDR3 loop is CASRTSGSYEQYF. For the CDR3, the DNA is TGCGCCAGCAGAACTAGCGGGAGTTACGAGCAGTACTTC.

V usage is TRBV4-1 and J usage is TRBJ2-7, with 11 positions matching TRBD1. Germline V gene lookup returns CDR1 MGHRA and CDR2 YSYEKL. The CDR3 sequence is 16 residues long. Trimming took 5 bases from V and 4 from J; bases not matched to a gene: 10. The CDR3 coding sequence is TGCGCCAGCAGCTACACCTCCCGGGACAGGGGGTACGAGCAGTACTTC. Translating gives CASSYTSRDRGYEQYF.

V usage is TRBV7-6 and J usage is TRBJ2-1, with 7 bases fitting TRBD2. This CDR3 region has 16 residues. Germline CDR1 and CDR2: SGHVS and FNYEAQ. With 2 bases clipped from V and 8 bases from J, the junction kept 12 bases outside the gene matches. The CDR3 protein is CASSLKTSLNGYEQFF. CDR3 DNA sequence: TGTGCCAGCAGCTTAAAGACTAGCTTAAATGGGTATGAGCAGTTCTTC. The variable domain in full, with the rest retrieved from reference TRBV7-6 and TRBJ2-1, is GAGVSQSPRYKVTKRGQDVALRCDPISGHVSLYWYRQALGQGPEFLTYFNYEAQQDKSGLPNDRFSAERPEGSISTLTIQRTEQRDSAMYRCASSLKTSLNGYEQFFGPGTRLTVL.

V is TRBV7-3 and J is TRBJ2-1; D unclear. Germline CDR1 and CDR2: SGHTA and FQGTGA. The CDR3 extends over 14 amino acids. V lost 5 bases, J lost 8 bases, and 16 bases lay in between. CDR3 in DNA: TGTGCCAGCAGCACAGAGCCTGAATTGGATGAGCAGTTCTTC. Translated: CASSTEPELDEQFF.

The J gene is TRBJ1-1, the V gene TRBV5-4, with D tentatively TRBD1 (5 bases). Trimming left V 4 bases short and J 7 bases short, with 11 bases between. This CDR3 comprises 12 residues. Germline CDR1 SGHNT, CDR2 YYREEE (reference sequence). The CDR3 region has the DNA TGTGCCAGCAGCCCGGACGGACATGAAGCTTTCTTT. This gives the protein CASSPDGHEAFF.

This chain joins TRBV24-1 and TRBJ2-6, with D unclear. Trimming took off 2 bases at V and 0 bases at J, with 4 bases between the two ends. Germline V gene sequence: CDR1 KGHDR, CDR2 SFDVKD. This CDR3 has 15 residues. The CDR3 region is CATSDSISGANVLTF. The DNA of the CDR3 is TGTGCCACCAGTGATTCCATCTCTGGGGCCAACGTCCTGACTTTC.

The chain employs TRBV18 and TRBJ2-1, with TRBD2 matching 8 bases. Germline V gene data show CDR1 as KGHSH and CDR2 as LQKENI. Germline trimming cut 0 bases from V and 3 bases from J; bases unmatched to any gene: 4. The CDR3 has 16 amino acids. The CDR3 coding sequence is TGTGCCAGCTCACCACCCTCGGGAGGGCGCTACAATGAGCAGTTCTTC. As protein: CASSPPSGGRYNEQFF.

About this clone itself: At one end, the junction sequence differs from germline, possibly due to a read error. The V and J genes are TRBV5-1 and TRBJ2-3; 7 bases fit TRBD1. The CDR3 extends over 15 amino acids. The germline V gene has CDR1 SGHRS and CDR2 YFSETQ. The CDR3 is CASSSSGGSKDTQYF. DNA of the CDR3: TGCGCCAGCAGCTCGTCAGGGGGAAGCAAAGATACGCAGTATTTT.

This clone was observed a single time. This chain connects TRBV19 to TRBJ2-7; 7 bases agree with TRBD1. The V gene end was trimmed by 0 bases and the J gene end by 5 bases; junction bases not matched to a gene: 13. The V gene's germline CDR1 is LNHDA and CDR2 SQIVND (reference sequence). The CDR3 sequence is 17 residues long. CDR3: CASSIDPYRDRRDEQYF. The CDR3 DNA reads as TGTGCCAGTAGTATAGATCCGTACCGGGACAGAAGGGACGAGCAGTACTTC.

About this clone itself: The sample has other DNA sequences that encode this CDR3 too. The chain joins TRBV28 to TRBJ1-5, with D possibly being TRBD1 (6 bases). This CDR3 is built from 15 residues. Trimming stripped 4 bases from V and 2 bases from J, with 12 bases between. Germline V gene data show CDR1 as MDHEN and CDR2 as SYDVKM. The CDR3 spells CASSSGGGGNQPQHF. CDR3 bases: TGTGCCAGCAGTTCGGGGGGCGGGGGCAATCAGCCCCAGCATTTT.